A single sample gave rise to the 22 T cell receptor beta chains below, sequenced in a study of T-cell reconstitution after alpha-beta-depleted transplantation in children. Construction of the TCRbeta library involved unique molecular identifiers. TCRdb called the PCR reads again in MiXCR, with one record for every CDR3 protein. This sample has about 900,000 distinct CDR3 sequences, with around 30% found just once. Sequencing was performed on PBMCs, mostly from graft donor cells, taken 360 days after TCRalphabeta/CD19-depleted stem cell transplant. Receptor source: a boy under two years old who had a stem cell transplant for SCID, so the T cells may come from the graft donor.

This clonotype was observed many times. The chain combines TRBV20-1 with TRBJ2-3, with D uncertain. CDR1 is DFQATT and CDR2 is SNEGSKA in the germline V gene (reference sequence). The CDR3 sequence is 14 residues long. V lost 2 bases and J lost 4, with 13 bases in between. In nucleotides, the CDR3 is TGCAGTGCTAGACCCTTCAGGCCTGCAGATACGCAGTATTTT. It encodes CSARPFRPADTQYF.

The chain has TRBV9 and TRBJ2-2, with 9 bases fitting TRBD2. The CDR3 covers 14 residues. J was trimmed by 3 bases and V by 7 bases; bases with no gene match: 4. CDR1 and CDR2 (germline): SGDLS, YYNGEE. CDR3 in DNA: TGTGCCAGCGGCGGGGGGGCCTACACCGGGGAGCTGTTTTTT. It specifies CASGGGAYTGELFF.

Only a few counts were recorded for this clonotype. The V gene is TRBV10-3, the J gene TRBJ2-7, with D tentatively TRBD1 (6 bases). Germline CDR1 is ENHRY and CDR2 is SYGVKD. This CDR3 contains 13 residues. V lost 3 bases to trimming and J lost 7 bases, with 13 bases between them. For the CDR3, the DNA is TGTGCCATCAGTGACGGCAGGGGTGTAGAGCAGTACTTC. The encoded protein is CAISDGRGVEQYF.

This clonotype was recorded a few times. The genes are TRBV12-3 or TRBV12-4 and TRBJ1-5; a possible D gene is TRBD1 (5 bases). The CDR3 runs 15 residues. The ends were cut back, 2 bases at V and 4 bases at J, with 12 bases in the middle. CDR3 in DNA: TGTGCCAGCAGTTTATCGGGGACGGTTAATCAGCCCCAGCATTTT. The encoded protein is CASSLSGTVNQPQHF.

The gene calls are TRBV6-2 or TRBV6-3 and TRBJ2-3, with 7 bases matching TRBD1. Germline lookup yields CDR1 MNHEY and CDR2 SVGEGT. The J segment lost 6 bases and the V segment lost 2 bases, leaving 5 bases of the junction unmatched. The CDR3 contains 14 residues. The CDR3 DNA follows: TGTGCCAGCAGTTACGGGACAGTCTTCGATACGCAGTATTTT. Its translation is CASSYGTVFDTQYF.

The rearrangement links TRBV6-2 or TRBV6-3 to TRBJ2-4; perhaps TRBD1 as D (6 bases). The germline gives CDR1 MNHEY, CDR2 SVGEGT. Between the trimmed V and J ends, which lost 4 bases and 1 base, there was a span of 17 bases. This CDR3 has 17 amino acids. CDR3 sequence (DNA): TGTGCCAGCAGTTCTCAACCGGGACAAAACGCCAAAAACATTCAGTACTTC. Protein product: CASSSQPGQNAKNIQYF.

The chain is built from TRBV5-5 and TRBJ2-7; no firm D call. Trimming took off 0 bases at V and 1 base at J, with 14 bases between the two ends. CDR3 size: 16 residues. The germline V gene has CDR1 SGHKS and CDR2 YYEKEE (reference sequence). CDR3 DNA sequence: TGTGCCAGCAGCTTGGTTGGGGTACAGCCATCCTACGAGCAGTACTTC. It translates to CASSLVGVQPSYEQYF.

The table lists this clonotype with a few counts. The chain has TRBV27 and TRBJ2-1; possible D gene TRBD1, 6 bases. Germline-derived CDR1 and CDR2 are MNHEY and SMNVEV (reference sequence). CDR3 size: 14 residues. With 1 base removed from V and 4 bases from J, the gap between germline ends came to 8 bases. The CDR3 DNA follows: TGTGCCAGCAGTTTATGGGGACAATACAATGAGCAGTTCTTC. Translated, it gives CASSLWGQYNEQFF.

This clonotype was detected only a few times. The J gene is TRBJ2-2, the V gene TRBV7-9; D is unresolved. Deletions cut 3 bases from V and 15 bases from J, with 17 bases between. Germline CDR1 is SEHNR and CDR2 is FQNEAQ (reference sequence). The CDR3 totals 13 residues. For the CDR3, the DNA is TGTGCCAGCAGCTTCATAGGGCAGGCGGCGGTGTTTTTT. Protein: CASSFIGQAAVFF.

This clonotype was counted only a few times. The chain uses TRBV28 and TRBJ2-3, with a tentative D call TRBD1 (5 bases). V dropped 5 bases and J dropped 2 bases, with 17 bases sitting between them. Looked up from germline, CDR1 is MDHEN and CDR2 is SYDVKM. There are 16 residues in the CDR3. CDR3 coding DNA: TGTGCCAGCAGTGGAGTGGGAAGGACACACACAGATACGCAGTATTTT. Its protein is CASSGVGRTHTDTQYF.

V gene TRBV5-1 combines with J gene TRBJ1-1; 9 bases are a match to TRBD1. CDR1 SGHRS and CDR2 YFSETQ come from the germline V gene. CDR3 length: 14 residues. Germline trimming cut 5 bases from V and 4 bases from J; bases unmatched to any gene: 6. The CDR3 region is CASSSTGGITEAFF. Here the CDR3 DNA reads TGCGCCAGCAGTTCGACAGGGGGTATCACTGAAGCTTTCTTT.

The gene calls are TRBV28 and TRBJ2-7, with a weak D call TRBD2 (6 bases). This CDR3 spans 11 amino acids. The germline V gene encodes CDR1 MDHEN and CDR2 SYDVKM. V gave up 6 bases and J gave up 6 bases, with 9 bases separating them. The CDR3 loop is CASRLAGEQYF. The CDR3 nucleotides are TGTGCCAGCAGACTAGCTGGCGAGCAGTACTTC. The complete variable domain, with remaining parts taken from reference TRBV28 and TRBJ2-7, reads DVKVTQSSRYLVKRTGEKVFLECVQDMDHENMFWYRQDPGLGLRLIYFSYDVKMKEKGDIPEGYSVSREKKERFSLILESASTNQTSMYLCASRLAGEQYFGPGTRLTVT.

V and J are TRBV6-1 and TRBJ2-2; no clear D. V was pared by 3 bases and J by 0 bases, with 8 bases between. Per germline, CDR1 MNHNS and CDR2 SASEGT. The CDR3 has 15 residues. The CDR3 nucleotides read TGTGCCAGCAGTGAGGAGACGCCGAACACCGGGGAGCTGTTTTTT. It encodes CASSEETPNTGELFF.

For this clonotype: The junction differs from germline at one of its ends, possibly a read error. V usage is TRBV6-1 and J usage is TRBJ2-1, with D perhaps being TRBD1 or TRBD2 (6 bases each). CDR1 and CDR2 (germline): MNHNS, SASEGT. This CDR3 comprises 15 residues. This CDR3 is CASREGGTSGNEQFF. The CDR3 region has the DNA TGTGCCAGCAGGGAAGGGGGGACATCGGGCAATGAGCAGTTCTTC.

V and J are TRBV28 and TRBJ1-5; a possible D gene is TRBD1 (5 bases). In germline, CDR1 is MDHEN, CDR2 SYDVKM. The length of the CDR3 is 14 residues. Trimming removed 3 bases from V and 3 bases from J, with 9 bases in between. This CDR3 reads CASSFEQANQPQHF. CDR3 nucleotide sequence: TGTGCCAGCAGTTTCGAACAGGCCAATCAGCCCCAGCATTTT.

This clonotype came up a few times. The V and J genes are TRBV15 and TRBJ2-3; a weak D match, TRBD1 (6 bases). The CDR3 length is 16 residues. Germline assignment: CDR1 LNHNV and CDR2 YYDKDF (reference sequence). V lost 3 bases and J lost 2, with 15 bases in between. The CDR3, as DNA: TGTGCCACCAGCAGGAGACAGGTCCGCCCCACAGATACGCAGTATTTT. This translates into CATSRRQVRPTDTQYF.

This clonotype was detected a few times. The rearrangement joins TRBV2 to TRBJ1-1, with D perhaps matching TRBD1 (5 bases). This CDR3 is 13 amino acids long. Trimming removed 3 bases from V and 11 bases from J, with 16 bases in between. Germline CDR1 and CDR2: SNHLY and FYNNEI. CDR3 coding DNA: TGTGCCAGCAGTGAGGGGGGGACCAGACATGCTTTCTTT. Protein: CASSEGGTRHAFF.

CDR3 nucleotide sequence: TGTGCCAGTAGTATTCCCCCAGGACTAGTTGCCGACAATGAGCAGTTCTTC. Translated: CASSIPPGLVADNEQFF. The chain combines TRBV19 with TRBJ2-1; TRBD2 aligns across 7 bases. Per the germline V gene, CDR1 is LNHDA and CDR2 is SQIVND (reference sequence). The CDR3 contains 17 residues. Unmatched junction bases numbered 13, after V lost 3 bases and J lost 5 bases.

The rearrangement links TRBV7-3 to TRBJ1-1, with D possibly TRBD1 on 5 matching bases. V was cut by 8 bases and J by 4 bases, with 14 bases left in between. The germline V gene has CDR1 SGHTA and CDR2 FQGTGA. The CDR3 is made up of 13 amino acids. As DNA, the CDR3 is TGTGCCAGCCGACAGCGGGCGGGCACTGAAGCTTTCTTT. Amino acid sequence: CASRQRAGTEAFF.

The chain is built from TRBV5-1 and TRBJ2-5; the match to TRBD2 covers 7 bases. Trimming cost V 5 bases and J 4 bases; bases outside gene matches: 11. From germline, CDR1 is SGHRS and CDR2 YFSETQ. The CDR3 is 15 amino acids. CDR3: CASRSQLAGLETQYF. CDR3 bases: TGCGCCAGCAGGTCCCAATTAGCGGGCTTAGAGACCCAGTACTTC.

The count of this clonotype is one. The chain links TRBV5-6 to TRBJ1-3, with D uncertain. The CDR3 loop spans 14 amino acids. Germline V gene lookup returns CDR1 SGHDT and CDR2 YYEEEE. Trimming took off 3 bases at V and 4 bases at J, with 11 bases between the two ends. The CDR3 DNA reads TGTGCCAGCAGCTGGGCGGGCAGAGGAAACACCATATATTTT. Its protein product is CASSWAGRGNTIYF.

The sample holds many counts of this clonotype. J is TRBJ2-1 and V is TRBV12-3 or TRBV12-4, with D unresolved. This CDR3 region has 13 residues. V lost 3 bases to trimming and J lost 4 bases, with 7 bases between them. Here the CDR3 DNA reads TGTGCCAGCAGTTTTCCCTCGTACAATGAGCAGTTCTTC. Translated: CASSFPSYNEQFF.